The source of this T cell receptor (beta chain) is a study of T cells after yellow fever vaccination. Details on this clonotype: Its antigen is currently unknown.

Findings and caveats of the study: Among primary-vaccination clones, most reappeared after the booster, at roughly 96% for CD4 and around 90% for CD8.

MiXCR, run by TCRdb on the 5' RACE reads, gives a single entry per CDR3 protein. The sample lists 200,000 to 300,000 distinct CDR3 sequences; under 15% were seen once. The CDR3 runs to 15 residues. Germline CDR1 SQVTM, CDR2 ANQGSEA. Trimming cost V 4 bases and J 1 base; bases outside gene matches: 8. This sequence originates from a man aged 30 to 39 who received the YFV17D yellow fever vaccine. Sequenced material: CD4+ T cells sorted from PBMCs, taken 45 days after the yellow fever booster vaccination. V gene TRBV29-1 combines with J gene TRBJ2-7; 9 bases are a match to TRBD2. The CDR3 DNA follows: TGCAGCGTTGTGGGTCTAGCGGGAATTTCCTACGAGCAGTACTTC. Its protein product is CSVVGLAGISYEQYF.